These 30 T cell receptor beta chains share one sample of origin, sequenced in a study of T cell responses to AZD1222 COVID-19 vaccine. TCRdb keeps only in-frame clones here, not all; method: immunoSEQ multiplex PCR. This table holds around 130,000 clones, about 93% found once. The material sequenced was peripheral blood, taken on day 0 of AZD1222 vaccination. Source of these receptors: an adult in good health.

There are a few counts of this clone. This chain uses TRBV10-3 with TRBJ2-2, with D uncertain. V shed 0 bases and J shed 7 bases, with 12 bases lying between them. The CDR3 has 15 amino acids. The germline CDR1 and CDR2 sequences are ENHRY and SYGVKD. The CDR3 is CAISESSLGIGELFF. Here the CDR3 DNA reads TGTGCCATCAGTGAGTCGAGTTTGGGGATCGGGGAGCTGTTTTTT.

In DNA, the CDR3 is TGTGCCAGCCGGGGACAGCGCAATCAGCCCCAGCATTTT. Encoded protein: CASRGQRNQPQHF. The gene calls are TRBV19 and TRBJ1-5; 7 nucleotides align to TRBD1. V lost 9 bases to trimming and J lost 2 bases; unmatched junction nucleotides: 4. The CDR3 is 13 amino acids. In germline, CDR1 is LNHDA, CDR2 SQIVND (reference sequence).

The chain recombines TRBV4-1 with TRBJ2-7; D tentatively fits TRBD1 or TRBD2 (6 bases each). Germline V gives CDR1 MGHRA, CDR2 YSYEKL. There are 15 residues in the CDR3. V was clipped by 1 base and J by 4 bases, with 14 bases between them. CDR3 nucleotide sequence: TGCGCCAGCAGCCAAGCAGAAGGGGGGCGGTACGAGCAGTACTTC. This encodes CASSQAEGGRYEQYF.

This chain uses TRBV4-1 with TRBJ2-7, with D unclear. Deletions cut 0 bases from V and 5 bases from J, with 8 bases between. CDR3 length equals 13 residues. Germline V gene lookup returns CDR1 MGHRA and CDR2 YSYEKL. DNA for the CDR3: TGCGCCAGCAGCCAAGATCCGGGTAACGAGCAGTACTTC. Translated: CASSQDPGNEQYF.

Comments on this clone: Other DNA sequences in this sample translate to the same CDR3. The chain employs TRBV7-9 and TRBJ1-1; maybe TRBD1 (5 bases). The CDR3 sequence is 13 residues long. The V end was cut by 2 bases, the J end by 1 base, with 5 bases between. Germline V gives CDR1 SEHNR, CDR2 FQNEAQ (reference sequence). CDR3 nucleotides: TGTGCCAGCAGCTTACAGGGGAACACTGAAGCTTTCTTT. This codes for CASSLQGNTEAFF.

The chain links TRBV10-3 to TRBJ2-1; the D call may be TRBD1 or TRBD2 (7 bases each). The CDR3 totals 17 residues. Trimming pared 0 bases from V and 5 bases from J, leaving 17 bases between. Germline V gene sequence: CDR1 ENHRY, CDR2 SYGVKD. CDR3 DNA sequence: TGTGCCATCAGTGAGTCCGGTGGGGGAGGGGGCCACAATGAGCAGTTCTTC. Protein: CAISESGGGGGHNEQFF.

Here the CDR3 reads CASSQALQGNYGYTF. The CDR3 DNA sequence: TGCGCCAGCAGCCAGGCTTTACAGGGGAACTATGGCTACACCTTC. J is TRBJ1-2 and V is TRBV4-1, with 7 bases lining up with TRBD1. Germline V gene sequence: CDR1 MGHRA, CDR2 YSYEKL. Trimming at V came to 3 bases and at J to 2 bases, leaving 6 bases not matched to a gene. This CDR3 is built from 15 residues.

V is TRBV9 and J is TRBJ2-2; D tentatively fits TRBD1 or TRBD2 (5 bases each). Trimming removed 1 base from V and 7 bases from J, with 17 bases in between. The CDR3 sequence is 16 residues long. Germline V CDR1 and CDR2: SGDLS, YYNGEE. The CDR3 coding sequence is TGTGCCAGCAGCGTAAGGTCCGGGACCCTTCTCGGGGAGCTGTTTTTT. It encodes CASSVRSGTLLGELFF.

The chain recombines TRBV5-6 with TRBJ2-1; no clear D gene. CDR1 and CDR2 from the germline V gene are SGHDT and YYEEEE. V was trimmed by 1 base and J by 8 bases, leaving 10 bases between them. This CDR3 region has 13 residues. CDR3 loop: CASSLPLRDEQFF. The CDR3 DNA reads TGTGCCAGCAGCTTGCCCCTAAGGGATGAGCAGTTCTTC.

The chain recombines TRBV5-8 with TRBJ2-1; 7 bases agree with TRBD1. The CDR3 extends over 13 amino acids. Losses at the gene ends were 4 bases for V and 10 bases for J; bases not matched to a gene: 8. Germline assignment: CDR1 SGHTS and CDR2 YDEGEE. CDR3 DNA sequence: TGTGCCAGCAGCCGCCTTCGGACAGGAGAGCAGTTCTTC. Protein: CASSRLRTGEQFF.

The J gene is TRBJ1-2, the V gene TRBV6-5, with 8 bases that match TRBD1. V trimming: 6 bases; J trimming: 3 bases; junction bases outside the gene matches: 3. Germline V gene data show CDR1 as MNHEY and CDR2 as SVGAGI. This CDR3 is 13 amino acids long. In nucleotides, the CDR3 is TGTGCCAGCAGACTGGGACAGGACTATGGCTACACCTTC. Amino acids: CASRLGQDYGYTF.

This rearrangement joins TRBV20-1 to TRBJ1-5; D gene uncertain. This CDR3 is 11 amino acids long. Germline CDR1 is DFQATT and CDR2 is SNEGSKA (reference sequence). Trimming stripped 7 bases from V and 7 bases from J, with 11 bases between. CDR3 protein: CSGGLGQPQHF. CDR3 DNA: TGCAGTGGGGGTCTCGGCCAGCCCCAGCATTTT.

V gene TRBV6-5 combines with J gene TRBJ2-1; 9 positions match TRBD2. The CDR3 is 13 residues long. Per germline, CDR1 MNHEY and CDR2 SVGAGI. The V segment lost 6 bases and the J segment 9 bases; nucleotides outside the gene matches: 6. The CDR3 DNA reads as TGTGCCAGCAGGTTAGCGGGGGAAAGTGAGCAGTTCTTC. Translated: CASRLAGESEQFF.

The CDR3 coding sequence is TGCGCCAGCAGCTTGGTGACAGGGGACACTGAAGCTTTCTTT. Amino acid sequence: CASSLVTGDTEAFF. J is TRBJ1-1 and V is TRBV5-1, with 8 bases lining up with TRBD1. Germline V gives CDR1 SGHRS, CDR2 YFSETQ. The CDR3 consists of 14 residues. Germline trimming cut 0 bases from V and 3 bases from J; bases unmatched to any gene: 1.

The V gene is TRBV4-1, the J gene TRBJ1-2; D may be TRBD1 (5 bases). Germline V gene lookup returns CDR1 MGHRA and CDR2 YSYEKL. Trimming removed 4 bases from V and 7 bases from J, with 13 bases in between. The CDR3 extends over 13 amino acids. The CDR3 bases are TGCGCCAGCAGCCCTCAGGGTGTTGGTGGCTACACCTTC. Translated, it gives CASSPQGVGGYTF.

V usage is TRBV5-8 and J usage is TRBJ1-5, with TRBD1 matching 8 bases. The V gene's germline CDR1 is SGHTS and CDR2 YDEGEE. Trimming at V came to 1 base and at J to 1 base, leaving 10 bases not matched to a gene. The CDR3 is 18 amino acids. The CDR3 region is CASSLSAAGGWSNQPQHF. CDR3 DNA sequence: TGTGCCAGCAGCTTGTCAGCGGCAGGGGGCTGGAGCAATCAGCCCCAGCATTTT.

The rearrangement links TRBV7-9 to TRBJ2-5; D is uncertain. Trimming left V 6 bases short and J 0 bases short, with 8 bases between. The CDR3 length is 13 residues. The germline gives CDR1 SEHNR, CDR2 FQNEAQ (reference sequence). Here the CDR3 DNA reads TGTGCCAGCAGGGAAAGGTACCAAGAGACCCAGTACTTC. It specifies CASRERYQETQYF.

This chain links TRBV5-1 with TRBJ1-1; D remains unclear. V lost 1 base and J lost 3, with 7 bases in between. Germline-derived CDR1 and CDR2 are SGHRS and YFSETQ. This CDR3 spans 13 amino acids. In nucleotides, the CDR3 is TGCGCCAGCAGCTTGCAGGTAGACACTGAAGCTTTCTTT. Translating it yields CASSLQVDTEAFF. The variable domain in full, completed from reference TRBV5-1 and TRBJ1-1, reads KAGVTQTPRYLIKTRGQQVTLSCSPISGHRSVSWYQQTPGQGLQFLFEYFSETQRNKGNFPGRFSGRQFSNSRSEMNVSTLELGDSALYLCASSLQVDTEAFFGQGTRLTVV.

V is TRBV6-5 and J is TRBJ2-5; weak D call: TRBD2 (5 bases). The CDR3 is 13 amino acids. The germline V gene has CDR1 MNHEY and CDR2 SVGAGI. Trimming stripped 6 bases from V and 3 bases from J, with 11 bases between. The CDR3 loop is CASSVLGEETQYF. The CDR3 DNA is TGTGCCAGCAGCGTCCTCGGGGAAGAGACCCAGTACTTC.

The rearrangement joins TRBV4-1 to TRBJ2-7; D is tentatively TRBD1 or TRBD2 (5 bases each). This CDR3 spans 14 amino acids. CDR1 and CDR2 (germline): MGHRA, YSYEKL. V lost 4 bases and J 2 bases, leaving 12 bases between the germline ends. CDR3 in DNA: TGCGCCAGCAGCCTCACGCAGGGAGCCTACGAGCAGTACTTC. It specifies CASSLTQGAYEQYF.

The chain combines TRBV30 with TRBJ1-4; no clear D. The germline V gene encodes CDR1 GTSNPN and CDR2 SVGIG (reference sequence). With 3 bases removed from V and 8 bases from J, the gap between germline ends came to 13 bases. The CDR3 sequence is 13 residues long. The CDR3 is CAWSVLSREKLFF. CDR3 coding DNA: TGTGCCTGGAGCGTCCTATCAAGAGAAAAACTGTTTTTT.

The J gene is TRBJ1-3, the V gene TRBV18, with D possibly being TRBD1 (5 bases). The CDR3 extends over 16 amino acids. Germline loops: CDR1 KGHSH, CDR2 LQKENI. V lost 3 bases to trimming and J lost 0 bases, with 12 bases between them. CDR3 loop: CASSPRDGSSGNTIYF. The CDR3 DNA reads TGTGCCAGCTCACCCAGGGACGGTAGCTCTGGAAACACCATATATTTT.

This rearrangement joins TRBV7-9 to TRBJ1-2, with 7 nucleotides matching TRBD1. V dropped 1 base and J dropped 6; count of bases not matched to a gene: 8. The CDR3 extends over 15 amino acids. Germline-derived CDR1 and CDR2 are SEHNR and FQNEAQ (reference sequence). DNA for the CDR3: TGTGCCAGCAGCTTAGTTGGGACAGAGAAGGATGGCTACACCTTC. Its protein product is CASSLVGTEKDGYTF.

The chain carries TRBV6-1 and TRBJ1-6; 9 nucleotides agree with TRBD1. The CDR3 has 15 residues. V shed 2 bases, J shed 6 bases, and the junction held 2 bases outside the gene matches. Germline V lookup: CDR1 MNHNS, CDR2 SASEGT. The CDR3 loop reads CASSETGGPNSPLHF. CDR3 nucleotide sequence: TGTGCCAGCAGTGAAACAGGGGGCCCTAATTCACCCCTCCACTTT.

The chain uses TRBV5-1 and TRBJ2-7; D remains ambiguous. CDR3 size: 13 residues. The V gene's germline CDR1 is SGHRS and CDR2 YFSETQ. V was cut by 4 bases and J by 1 base, with 9 bases left in between. The CDR3 is CASSPEGSYEQYF. Written as DNA, the CDR3 is TGCGCCAGCAGCCCGGAAGGGTCCTACGAGCAGTACTTC.

The CDR3 DNA is TGTGCCAGCAGCTTAGGTGTGACTGAAGCTTTCTTT. Its translation is CASSLGVTEAFF. This chain joins TRBV13 and TRBJ1-1, with unresolved D. CDR1 and CDR2 (germline): PRHDT, FYEKMQ (reference sequence). The V end was cut by 0 bases, the J end by 5 bases, with 4 bases between. The CDR3 contains 12 residues.

The CDR3 here is CASRLLANTEAFF. As DNA, the CDR3 is TGTGCCAGCAGATTACTAGCGAACACTGAAGCTTTCTTT. The rearrangement joins TRBV6-5 to TRBJ1-1; D remains unclear. Trimming took off 6 bases at V and 1 base at J, with 9 bases between the two ends. CDR3 length equals 13 residues. The V gene's germline CDR1 is MNHEY and CDR2 SVGAGI.

CDR3 residues: CASSQDPARARGYGYTF. The CDR3 region has the DNA TGTGCCAGCAGCCAAGATCCGGCCAGGGCGCGGGGCTATGGCTACACCTTC. V gene TRBV14 combines with J gene TRBJ1-2, with a possible D match to TRBD1 (5 bases). CDR3 length equals 17 residues. The V end was cut by 0 bases, the J end by 4 bases, with 18 bases between. In germline, CDR1 is SGHDN, CDR2 FVKESK. The variable domain in full, with the rest retrieved from reference TRBV14 and TRBJ1-2, is EAGVTQFPSHSVIEKGQTVTLRCDPISGHDNLYWYRRVMGKEIKFLLHFVKESKQDESGMPNNRFLAERTGGTYSTLKVQPAELEDSGVYFCASSQDPARARGYGYTFGSGTRLTVV.

The V gene is TRBV7-6, the J gene TRBJ2-7, with D unclear. The germline gives CDR1 SGHVS, CDR2 FNYEAQ. The CDR3 is made up of 14 amino acids. The germline V and J ends were trimmed by 5 bases and 2 bases, with 13 bases remaining between them. The CDR3 protein is CASSPQGLAYEQYF. In DNA, the CDR3 is TGTGCCAGCAGCCCCCAAGGGCTAGCCTACGAGCAGTACTTC.

The rearrangement links TRBV2 to TRBJ1-1, with 8 bases that match TRBD1. CDR1 and CDR2 from the germline V gene are SNHLY and FYNNEI. The length of the CDR3 is 13 residues. Losses at the gene ends were 10 bases for V and 8 bases for J; bases not matched to a gene: 12. DNA of the CDR3: TGTGCCACCCGGACAGGGTCTCGAATCGAAGCTTTCTTT. It codes for CATRTGSRIEAFF.